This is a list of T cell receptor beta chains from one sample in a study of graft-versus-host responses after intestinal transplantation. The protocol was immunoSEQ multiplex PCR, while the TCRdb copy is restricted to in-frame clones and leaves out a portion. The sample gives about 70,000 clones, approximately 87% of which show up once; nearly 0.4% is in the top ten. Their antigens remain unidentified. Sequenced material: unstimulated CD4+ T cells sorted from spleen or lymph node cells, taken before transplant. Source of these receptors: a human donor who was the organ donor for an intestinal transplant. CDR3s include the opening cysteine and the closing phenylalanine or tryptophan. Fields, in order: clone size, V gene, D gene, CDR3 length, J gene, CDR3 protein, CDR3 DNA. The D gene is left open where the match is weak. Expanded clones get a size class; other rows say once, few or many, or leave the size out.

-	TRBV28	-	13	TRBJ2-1	CASSPDSYNEQFF	TGTGCCAGCAGCCCCGACAGCTACAATGAGCAGTTCTTC
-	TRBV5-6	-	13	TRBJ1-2	CASSLLGVQGYTF	TGTGCCAGCAGCTTGTTAGGGGTACAGGGCTACACCTTC
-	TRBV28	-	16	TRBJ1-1	CASNGGELGMNTEAFF	TGTGCCAGCAACGGCGGGGAATTGGGGATGAACACTGAAGCTTTCTTT
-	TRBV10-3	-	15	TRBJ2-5	CAISDPGLTQETQYF	TGTGCCATCAGTGATCCCGGACTGACACAAGAGACCCAGTACTTC
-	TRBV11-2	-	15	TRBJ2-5	CASSLEAGRGETQYF	TGTGCCAGCAGCTTAGAGGCAGGGCGAGGAGAGACCCAGTACTTC
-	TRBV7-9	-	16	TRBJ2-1	CASSFQDSLSTMRQFF	TGTGCCAGCAGCTTCCAGGACTCCCTATCTACAATGAGGCAGTTCTTC
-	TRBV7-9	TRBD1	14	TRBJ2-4	CASSLAGTANIQYF	TGTGCCAGCAGCTTAGCAGGGACAGCAAACATTCAGTACTTC
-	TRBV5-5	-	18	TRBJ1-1	CASSLSVFPGAMNTEAFF	TGTGCCAGCAGCTTGTCCGTCTTTCCGGGAGCCATGAACACTGAAGCTTTCTTT
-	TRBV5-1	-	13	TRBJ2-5	CASSSGSIETQYF	TGCGCCAGCAGCTCCGGGTCGATAGAGACCCAGTACTTC
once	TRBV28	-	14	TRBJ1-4	CASSLSWGDEKLFF	TGTGCCAGCAGTTTATCGTGGGGGGATGAAAAACTGTTTTTT
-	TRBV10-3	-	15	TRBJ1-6	CASRGGSSYNSPLHF	TGTGCCTCCCGGGGCGGGAGCTCCTATAATTCACCCCTCCACTTT
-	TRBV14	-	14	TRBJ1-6	CASSQEGGTSPLHF	TGTGCCAGCAGCCAAGAGGGGGGTACTTCACCCCTCCACTTT